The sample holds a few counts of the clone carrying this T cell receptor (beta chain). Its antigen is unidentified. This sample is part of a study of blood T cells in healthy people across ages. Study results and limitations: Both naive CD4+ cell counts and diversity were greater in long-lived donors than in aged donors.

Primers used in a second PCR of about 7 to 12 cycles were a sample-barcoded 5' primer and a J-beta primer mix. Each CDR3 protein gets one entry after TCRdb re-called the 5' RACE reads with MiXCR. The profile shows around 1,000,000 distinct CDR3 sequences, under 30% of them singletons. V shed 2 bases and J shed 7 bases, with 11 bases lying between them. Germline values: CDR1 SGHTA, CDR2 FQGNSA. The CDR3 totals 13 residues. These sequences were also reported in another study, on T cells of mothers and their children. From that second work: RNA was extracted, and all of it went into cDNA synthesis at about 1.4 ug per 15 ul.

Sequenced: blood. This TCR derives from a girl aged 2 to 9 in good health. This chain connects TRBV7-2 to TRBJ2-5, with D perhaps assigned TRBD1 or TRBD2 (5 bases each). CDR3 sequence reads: CASSLQGGGTQYF. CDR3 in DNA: TGTGCCAGCAGCTTACAGGGTGGGGGGACCCAGTACTTC.